This T cell receptor (beta chain) was sequenced for a study of response to subunit inactivated influenza vaccine. General study findings and limits: The authors proposed limited new T cell recruitment per seasonal influenza vaccination.

The germline CDR1 and CDR2 sequences are SGHRS and YFSETQ. The germline V and J ends were trimmed by 0 bases and 8 bases, with 11 bases remaining between them. This CDR3 is 14 amino acids long. Details on this clonotype: The antigen is not known.

MiXCR was run by TCRdb on the RT-PCR reads, yielding one entry per CDR3 protein. Among around 300,000 distinct CDR3 sequences listed, roughly 22% were seen once. The sequence was obtained from a man in his fifties or sixties who received an inactivated influenza vaccine. The sequencing used PBMCs from blood, collected less than 22 months after vaccination. The chain links TRBV5-1 to TRBJ1-4; D is possibly TRBD1 (6 bases). Here the CDR3 reads CASSLAGENEKLFF. Here the CDR3 DNA reads TGCGCCAGCAGCTTGGCAGGGGAGAACGAAAAACTGTTTTTT. Looking up the rest from reference TRBV5-1 and TRBJ1-4 gives the full variable domain: KAGVTQTPRYLIKTRGQQVTLSCSPISGHRSVSWYQQTPGQGLQFLFEYFSETQRNKGNFPGRFSGRQFSNSRSEMNVSTLELGDSALYLCASSLAGENEKLFFGSGTQLSVL.